These 8 T cell receptor beta chains were sequenced from one sample in a study of cytomegalovirus exposure and HLA in healthy donors. The PCR used 60 Vbeta and 13 Jbeta primers. This table comes from immunoSEQ multiplex PCR, and its TCRdb copy is limited to in-frame clones, with some not included. The repertoire consists of about 98,000 clones, with around 67% occurring once and the leading ten covering approximately 1.8%. The sequenced sample was PBMCs. Receptors were obtained from a male donor in good health and CMV-seronegative.

The table lists this clone with a count of one. The chain has TRBV5-6 and TRBJ1-3, with D unresolved. With 0 bases removed from V and 0 bases from J, the gap between germline ends came to 13 bases. CDR3 length: 17 residues. The germline gives CDR1 SGHDT, CDR2 YYEEEE. This chain's CDR3 is CASSLGETRRSGNTIYF. The CDR3 DNA follows: TGTGCCAGCAGCTTGGGGGAGACACGGCGCTCTGGAAACACCATATATTTT.

V gene TRBV25-1 combines with J gene TRBJ1-5; TRBD1 matches 8 bases. The CDR3 runs to 15 residues. With V trimmed by 8 bases and J by 5 bases, 11 bases remained unmatched. Germline CDR1 reads MGHDK; CDR2 reads SYGVNS. The CDR3 is CASRKSGTGHQPQHF. In DNA, the CDR3 is TGTGCCAGCCGGAAATCCGGGACAGGTCATCAGCCCCAGCATTTT.

The rearrangement uses TRBV7-9 and TRBJ2-2; 9 bases align to TRBD2. The germline gives CDR1 SEHNR, CDR2 FQNEAQ (reference sequence). This CDR3 is 18 amino acids long. Losses at the gene ends were 1 base for V and 6 bases for J; bases not matched to a gene: 12. CDR3 protein: CASSLDPLGRGGPGELFF. CDR3 in DNA: TGTGCCAGCAGCTTAGACCCCTTGGGGCGGGGGGGTCCCGGGGAGCTGTTTTTT.

V and J are TRBV5-1 and TRBJ1-4, with 7 positions matching TRBD1. The CDR3 is made up of 15 amino acids. Germline CDR1 SGHRS, CDR2 YFSETQ. Unmatched junction bases numbered 8, after V lost 3 bases and J lost 6 bases. CDR3: CASSWSGGTDEKLFF. CDR3 sequence (DNA): TGCGCCAGCAGCTGGTCAGGGGGGACCGATGAAAAACTGTTTTTT.

The chain joins TRBV5-1 to TRBJ2-2; 10 positions match TRBD2. CDR3 length: 16 amino acids. V gave up 0 bases and J gave up 6 bases; unmatched junction bases: 5. Per germline, CDR1 SGHRS and CDR2 YFSETQ. CDR3 in DNA: TGCGCCAGCAGCTTGGATCTAGCGGGAGTTGCCGGGGAGCTGTTTTTT. Its translation is CASSLDLAGVAGELFF.

This sequence joins TRBV4-1 and TRBJ1-2; the D gene is possibly TRBD1 (6 bases). Trimming pared 0 bases from V and 8 bases from J, leaving 13 bases between. The germline CDR1 and CDR2 sequences are MGHRA and YSYEKL. The CDR3 is made up of 14 amino acids. The CDR3 region is CASSQERGAGGYTF. As DNA, the CDR3 is TGCGCCAGCAGCCAAGAACGGGGGGCTGGAGGCTACACCTTC.

The chain employs TRBV6-1 and TRBJ2-7; 7 bases match TRBD1. This CDR3 spans 17 amino acids. Germline trimming cut 1 base from V and 4 bases from J; bases unmatched to any gene: 13. Germline V gives CDR1 MNHNS, CDR2 SASEGT. The CDR3 DNA follows: TGTGCCAGCAGTGAAGGGGTTAACAGGGGAGCGATATACGAGCAGTACTTC. It translates to CASSEGVNRGAIYEQYF.

This clone has more than one count but fewer than ten. The rearrangement links TRBV19 to TRBJ2-7; 13 nucleotides line up with TRBD2. The ends lost 3 bases at V and 7 bases at J; junction bases unmatched: 9. Germline CDR1 reads LNHDA; CDR2 reads SQIVND (reference sequence). The CDR3 is 16 amino acids. The CDR3 here is CASSIPGLAGIQEQYF. CDR3 nucleotide sequence: TGTGCCAGTAGTATCCCGGGACTAGCGGGGATTCAAGAGCAGTACTTC.